This T cell receptor beta chain emerged from a study of Ad26.COV2.S vaccination and SARS-CoV-2 variants. Generated by immunoSEQ multiplex PCR, the TCRdb table keeps only in-frame clones and is missing some. Of around 450,000 clones detected, less than 95% appear once; the ten largest clones hold about 4.1%. Treatment indicated: about 20 received Ad26.COV2.S at low or high dose, single or two shots; several received placebo; per-sample allocation not given. Sampling was performed 63 days after the first vaccine or placebo injection. This receptor was taken from a person between 18 and 65 years old who received the Ad26.COV2.S COVID-19 vaccine or a placebo. This specimen consisted of peripheral blood, obtained in a trial of Ad26.COV2.S vaccine versus placebo.

This CDR3 reads CASSPGTGRGEQYF. The CDR3 DNA reads as TGTGCCAGCAGTCCCGGGACAGGCCGGGGGGAGCAGTACTTC. The chain carries TRBV28 and TRBJ2-7; 8 bases are a match to TRBD1. The length of the CDR3 is 14 residues. Per germline, CDR1 MDHEN and CDR2 SYDVKM. J lost 7 bases, V lost 5 bases, and 10 bases had no gene match.